A single sample gave rise to the 5 T cell receptor beta chains below, sequenced in a study of early T cells in non-severe SARS-CoV-2 infection. MiXCR was run by TCRdb on the 5' RACE reads, yielding one entry per CDR3 protein. The repertoire holds roughly 51,000 distinct CDR3 sequences, around 10% seen once, with 9.5% to 13% in the top ten. Sequenced sample: whole blood. These receptors all stem from an adult who was a healthcare worker with PCR-confirmed SARS-CoV-2 infection or an uninfected control (not recorded which).

This clonotype was observed at least ten times. The chain employs TRBV13 and TRBJ2-1; D is possibly TRBD2 (6 bases). Germline V gene lookup returns CDR1 PRHDT and CDR2 FYEKMQ (reference sequence). V lost 2 bases to trimming and J lost 7 bases, with 12 bases between them. The CDR3 runs to 14 residues. The CDR3, as DNA: TGTGCCAGCAGCTTAAATGGCGGGATGAATGAGCAGTTCTTC. Amino acid sequence: CASSLNGGMNEQFF.

This clonotype was seen at least ten times. This sequence joins TRBV11-2 and TRBJ2-7; D may be TRBD2 (5 bases). Germline V gene sequence: CDR1 SGHAT, CDR2 FQNNGV. This CDR3 has 13 amino acids. V gave up 3 bases and J gave up 4 bases, with 10 bases separating them. CDR3 nucleotide sequence: TGTGCCAGCAGCTTCTCCCGGACTTACGAGCAGTACTTC. Residues: CASSFSRTYEQYF. The complete variable domain, with remaining parts taken from reference TRBV11-2 and TRBJ2-7, reads EAGVAQSPRYKIIEKRQSVAFWCNPISGHATLYWYQQILGQGPKLLIQFQNNGVVDDSQLPKDRFSAERLKGVDSTLKIQPAKLEDSAVYLCASSFSRTYEQYFGPGTRLTVT.

The CDR3 DNA is TGTGCCAGCAGTTTGGATTTGGCTCGCAATGAGCAGTTCTTC. This gives the protein CASSLDLARNEQFF. The chain is built from TRBV12-3 or TRBV12-4 and TRBJ2-1, with no clear D. This CDR3 has 14 residues. V was cut by 3 bases and J by 6 bases, with 12 bases left in between.

This clonotype has a handful of counts. The rearrangement joins TRBV11-2 to TRBJ2-5, with D possibly TRBD1 on 5 matching bases. The CDR3 is 15 amino acids. Trimming left V 0 bases short and J 5 bases short, with 13 bases between. Germline CDR1 reads SGHAT; CDR2 reads FQNNGV. The CDR3, as DNA: TGTGCCAGCAGCTTAGAGGCTCAGGGTGGGGAGACCCAGTACTTC. It translates to CASSLEAQGGETQYF.

This clonotype was seen many times. The CDR3 DNA follows: TGTGCCAGCAGTTTAGCGCTGTACACGATTTATGGCTACACCTTC. This codes for CASSLALYTIYGYTF. This chain uses TRBV12-3 or TRBV12-4 with TRBJ1-2; D is ambiguous. Trimming removed 0 bases at V and 5 bases at J, with 13 bases between. The CDR3 has 15 amino acids.